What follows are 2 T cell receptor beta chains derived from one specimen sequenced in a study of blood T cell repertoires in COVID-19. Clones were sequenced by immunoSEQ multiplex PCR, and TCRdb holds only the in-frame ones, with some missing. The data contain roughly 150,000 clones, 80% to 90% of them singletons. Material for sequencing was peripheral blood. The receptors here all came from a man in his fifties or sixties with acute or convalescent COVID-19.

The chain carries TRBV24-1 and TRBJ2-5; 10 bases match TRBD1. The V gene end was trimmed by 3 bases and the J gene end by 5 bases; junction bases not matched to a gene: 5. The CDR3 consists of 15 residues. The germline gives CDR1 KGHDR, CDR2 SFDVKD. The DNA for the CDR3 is TGTGCCACCAGTGATCGACAGGGGGCATCGGAGACCCAGTACTTC. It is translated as CATSDRQGASETQYF.

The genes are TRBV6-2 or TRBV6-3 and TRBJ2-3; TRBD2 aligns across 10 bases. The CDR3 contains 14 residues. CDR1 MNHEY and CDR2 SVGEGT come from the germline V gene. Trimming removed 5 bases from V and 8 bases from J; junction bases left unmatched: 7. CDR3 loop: CASSLSGGARTQYF. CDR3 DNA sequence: TGTGCCAGCAGTCTAAGCGGGGGGGCACGTACGCAGTATTTT.